This T cell receptor (beta chain) was sequenced for a study of T cells in narcolepsy. Overall study context: Healthy controls were enrolled alongside patients with narcolepsy type 1 or type 2. Study-wide points: HCRT-specific and TRIB2-specific autoreactive clonotypes appeared among same-patient CSF and blood CD4+ clonotypes. In some patient and control memory CD4+ samples, autoreactive clones were absent. Blood of same and different patients, but not healthy controls, reportedly held recurring autoreactive clonotypes.

Details on this clone: Antigen specificity is unknown.

Assay used: immunoSEQ multiplex PCR; TCRdb lists only in-frame clones, some missing. The sample records approximately 25,000 clones, approximately 80% being singletons. Germline V gene sequence: CDR1 MNHEY, CDR2 SMNVEV (reference sequence). Trimming removed 7 bases from V and 10 bases from J, with 11 bases in between. This CDR3 spans 12 amino acids. The sequenced sample consisted of CD45RA- memory CD4+ T cells from PBMCs. The TCR sequence derives from a human donor with narcolepsy. The chain uses TRBV27 and TRBJ1-6; D ambiguous. The CDR3 protein is CASTTSGSPLHF. For the CDR3, the DNA is TGTGCCAGCACCACAAGTGGGTCACCCCTCCACTTT.